This T cell receptor beta chain came from a study of identical twins. General observations from the study: With beta out-of-frame sequences, excess sharing by twins was weaker.

This CDR3 contains 14 residues. Germline V gene lookup returns CDR1 SQVTM and CDR2 ANQGSEA. V trimming: 6 bases; J trimming: 6 bases; junction bases outside the gene matches: 7. This clonotype was observed a few times. Antigen specificity is unknown. A single record per CDR3 protein comes from TCRdb applying MiXCR to the 5' RACE reads. The sample shows around 240,000 distinct CDR3 sequences, approximately 7% of them seen only once. This sample was shared with a second study, whose subject was yellow fever vaccine responses in identical twins.

V usage is TRBV29-1 and J usage is TRBJ2-1; 11 nucleotides line up with TRBD1. Sequenced: memory (CD45RO+) T cells sorted from blood. This TCR was sampled from a young woman in good health. CDR3 DNA: TGCAGCGTGGGAGGGGGGACAGGGGGCAATGAGCAGTTCTTC. It is translated as CSVGGGTGGNEQFF.